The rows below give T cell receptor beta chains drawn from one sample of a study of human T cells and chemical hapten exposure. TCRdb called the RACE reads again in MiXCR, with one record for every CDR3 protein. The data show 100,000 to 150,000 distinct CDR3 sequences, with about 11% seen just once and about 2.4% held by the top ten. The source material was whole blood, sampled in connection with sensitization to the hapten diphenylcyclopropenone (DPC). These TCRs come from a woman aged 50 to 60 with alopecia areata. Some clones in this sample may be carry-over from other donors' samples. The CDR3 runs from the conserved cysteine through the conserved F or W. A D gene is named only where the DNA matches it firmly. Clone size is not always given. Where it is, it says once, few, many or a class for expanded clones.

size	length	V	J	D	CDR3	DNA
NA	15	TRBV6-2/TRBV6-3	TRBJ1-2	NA	CASSYSERQNYGYTF	TGTGCCAGCAGTTACTCGGAGAGGCAGAACTATGGCTACACCTTC
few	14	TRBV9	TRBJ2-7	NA	CASSPNHHSYEQYF	TGTGCCAGCAGCCCGAATCACCACTCCTACGAGCAGTACTTC
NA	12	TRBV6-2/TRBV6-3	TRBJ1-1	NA	CASSYGGYEAFF	TGTGCCAGCAGTTACGGAGGGTATGAAGCTTTCTTT
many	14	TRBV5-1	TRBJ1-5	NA	CASSLEGSNQPQHF	TGCGCCAGCAGCTTGGAAGGTAGCAATCAGCCCCAGCATTTT
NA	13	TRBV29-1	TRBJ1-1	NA	CSVEDPGRGKAFF	TGCAGCGTTGAAGACCCTGGACGGGGCAAAGCTTTCTTT
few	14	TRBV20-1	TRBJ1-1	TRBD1	CSARGQGRITEAFF	TGCAGTGCTAGAGGACAGGGGAGGATCACTGAAGCTTTCTTT
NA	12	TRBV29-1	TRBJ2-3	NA	CSVVTGTGTQYF	TGCAGCGTGGTGACAGGAACTGGGACGCAGTATTTT
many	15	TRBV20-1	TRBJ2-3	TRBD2	CSAILSGSLTDTQYF	TGCAGTGCCATACTTAGCGGGAGTCTAACAGATACGCAGTATTTT
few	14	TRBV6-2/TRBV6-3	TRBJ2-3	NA	CASSYGVVTDTQYF	TGTGCCAGCAGTTACGGGGTAGTCACAGATACGCAGTATTTT
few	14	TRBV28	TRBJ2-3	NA	CASSPGGVSDTQYF	TGTGCCAGCAGTCCAGGGGGGGTCTCAGATACGCAGTATTTT
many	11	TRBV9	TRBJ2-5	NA	CASSVDETQYF	TGTGCCAGCAGCGTAGACGAGACCCAGTACTTC
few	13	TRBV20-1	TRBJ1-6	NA	CAGRGTSSSPLNF	TGCGCCGGGCGGGGGACATCCTCCTCACCCCTCAACTTT
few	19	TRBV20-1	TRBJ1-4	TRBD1	CSARVSARGRQGPNEKLFF	TGCAGTGCTAGAGTCTCCGCCAGGGGACGACAGGGGCCTAATGAAAAACTGTTTTTT
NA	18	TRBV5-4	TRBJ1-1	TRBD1	CASSSAGTGNRGNTEAFF	TGTGCCAGCAGTTCCGCCGGGACAGGAAACCGGGGGAACACTGAAGCTTTCTTT
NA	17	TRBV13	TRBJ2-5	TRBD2	CASSSTNLAGARETQYF	TGTGCCAGCAGCTCCACTAATCTAGCGGGGGCAAGAGAGACCCAGTACTTC
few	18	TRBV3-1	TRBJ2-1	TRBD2	CASSQDVVASGRMGEQFF	TGTGCCAGCAGCCAAGATGTCGTGGCTAGCGGGAGGATGGGTGAGCAGTTCTTC
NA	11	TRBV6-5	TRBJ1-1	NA	CASYGAIEAFF	TGTGCCAGCTACGGAGCCATTGAAGCTTTCTTT
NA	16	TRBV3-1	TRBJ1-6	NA	CASSPARDRPRSPLHF	TGTGCCAGCAGCCCCGCTAGGGACCGACCTCGATCACCCCTCCACTTT